Shown below are 22 T cell receptor beta chains from a single sample sequenced in a study of blood T cell repertoires in COVID-19. Assay used: immunoSEQ multiplex PCR; TCRdb lists only in-frame clones, some missing. Of over 200,000 clones in the sample, roughly 87% were seen once. Source material: peripheral blood. The receptors were gathered from a man aged 40-49 years with active or convalescent COVID-19.

The rearrangement links TRBV5-1 to TRBJ2-7, with TRBD2 as a possible D gene (6 bases). The CDR3 has 14 amino acids. V lost 1 base, J lost 7 bases, and 15 bases lay in between. Germline values: CDR1 SGHRS, CDR2 YFSETQ. This CDR3 is CASSLMPGGGEQYF. The DNA of the CDR3 is TGCGCCAGCAGCTTGATGCCCGGGGGTGGGGAGCAGTACTTC.

Points on this clone: Other DNA sequences in the sample encode the same CDR3. The gene calls are TRBV2 and TRBJ1-2, with D possibly matching TRBD1 (6 bases). The CDR3 runs to 13 residues. Germline V gene sequence: CDR1 SNHLY, CDR2 FYNNEI. V was clipped by 5 bases and J by 1 base, with 8 bases between them. The CDR3 protein is CASSSQGNYGYTF. CDR3 DNA sequence: TGTGCCAGCAGTTCACAGGGTAACTATGGCTACACCTTC.

This clone was seen a single time. The junction departs from germline at one end; a sequencing error may be responsible. The rearrangement links TRBV28 to TRBJ1-1, with D possibly TRBD1 on 6 matching bases. The CDR3 covers 14 residues. Germline CDR1 is MDHEN and CDR2 is SYDVKM. DNA of the CDR3: TGTGCCAGCAGATTAGGACAGATGAAAACTGAAGCTTTCTTT. Translated, it gives CASRLGQMKTEAFF.

The DNA for the CDR3 is TGCAGCGTTGTAACAGGGGCCTTCTACGAGCAGTACTTC. Protein: CSVVTGAFYEQYF. This chain joins TRBV29-1 and TRBJ2-7; TRBD1 agrees at 7 bases. With V trimmed by 4 bases and J by 3 bases, 6 bases remained unmatched. This CDR3 has 13 amino acids. Per germline, CDR1 SQVTM and CDR2 ANQGSEA.

V is TRBV30 and J is TRBJ1-4; 7 bases align to TRBD1. Germline V gene sequence: CDR1 GTSNPN, CDR2 SVGIG (reference sequence). Trimming removed 6 bases from V and 4 bases from J; junction bases left unmatched: 14. The CDR3 is made up of 16 amino acids. The CDR3 loop reads CACITGMGQSNEKLFF. The CDR3 DNA reads TGTGCCTGCATCACAGGGATGGGACAGAGTAATGAAAAACTGTTTTTT. Drawing the rest from reference TRBV30 and TRBJ1-4, the complete variable domain is SQTIHQWPATLVQPVGSPLSLECTVEGTSNPNLYWYRQAAGRGLQLLFYSVGIGQISSEVPQNLSASRPQDRQFILSSKKLLLSDSGFYLCACITGMGQSNEKLFFGSGTQLSVL.

This chain connects TRBV9 to TRBJ2-7; D is unclear. Looked up from germline, CDR1 is SGDLS and CDR2 is YYNGEE. Trimming left V 0 bases short and J 0 bases short, with 7 bases between. The CDR3 extends over 14 amino acids. The CDR3 nucleotides read TGTGCCAGCAGCGTAGATGGCACCTCCTACGAGCAGTACTTC. Translated: CASSVDGTSYEQYF.

The chain couples TRBV7-6 to TRBJ1-4; no firm D call. Germline loops: CDR1 SGHVS, CDR2 FNYEAQ. Between the trimmed V and J ends, which lost 3 bases and 10 bases, there was a span of 15 bases. The CDR3 has 14 residues. CDR3 DNA sequence: TGTGCCAGCAGCTTTCAGGAGGATCGAGGAAAACTGTTTTTT. Protein: CASSFQEDRGKLFF.

The chain has TRBV5-4 and TRBJ2-5, with 9 bases aligning to TRBD2. From germline, CDR1 is SGHNT and CDR2 YYREEE (reference sequence). V shed 0 bases, J shed 6 bases, and the junction held 12 bases outside the gene matches. The CDR3 length is 17 residues. The DNA of the CDR3 is TGTGCCAGCAGCTTGGCCGTGGCGGGAGGGCCGCTAAAGACCCAGTACTTC. This codes for CASSLAVAGGPLKTQYF.

The CDR3 is CASSSGSTTDTDTQYF. In DNA, the CDR3 is TGTGCCAGCAGCTCCGGGAGCACCACTGACACAGATACGCAGTATTTT. The genes are TRBV28 and TRBJ2-3; possibly TRBD2 for D (6 bases). Trimming cost V 6 bases and J 2 bases, with 18 bases left between them. This CDR3 has 16 amino acids. Per germline, CDR1 MDHEN and CDR2 SYDVKM.

There are a few counts of this clone. The rearrangement joins TRBV10-3 to TRBJ1-1; the match to TRBD1 covers 7 bases. The germline V gene encodes CDR1 ENHRY and CDR2 SYGVKD. The V and J ends lost 7 bases and 7 bases, in that order; junction bases with no gene match: 6. The CDR3 loop spans 12 amino acids. The CDR3 DNA reads TGTGCCATCAACCAGGGGGGTGGTGAAGCTTTCTTT. It yields the protein CAINQGGGEAFF.

The V gene is TRBV7-9, the J gene TRBJ1-2, with D unclear. V was cut by 1 base and J by 2 bases, with 14 bases left in between. Germline V gene data show CDR1 as SEHNR and CDR2 as FQNEAQ (reference sequence). The CDR3 is 16 amino acids. This chain's CDR3 is CASSLGVSGRNYGYTF. Here the CDR3 DNA reads TGTGCCAGCAGCTTAGGGGTTTCCGGCAGGAACTATGGCTACACCTTC.

The rearrangement links TRBV27 to TRBJ2-5, with TRBD1 identical over 9 bases. The CDR3 extends over 14 amino acids. Unmatched junction bases numbered 4, after V lost 3 bases and J lost 5 bases. Germline values: CDR1 MNHEY, CDR2 SMNVEV (reference sequence). As DNA, the CDR3 is TGTGCCAGCAGTTTCCTTGGACAGGGGGAGACCCAGTACTTC. It is translated as CASSFLGQGETQYF.

The chain has TRBV19 and TRBJ1-2; no firm D call. This CDR3 is 13 amino acids long. V lost 3 bases, J lost 6 bases, and 11 bases lay in between. Germline V gene lookup returns CDR1 LNHDA and CDR2 SQIVND (reference sequence). The CDR3 DNA sequence: TGTGCCAGTAGTATTGGACTCTCTAATGGCTACACCTTC. Protein sequence: CASSIGLSNGYTF.

As DNA, the CDR3 is TGTGCCAGCAGTACGCCGGGACTATCCACAGATACGCAGTATTTT. Protein sequence: CASSTPGLSTDTQYF. This chain uses TRBV28 with TRBJ2-3, with 7 positions matching TRBD2. Trimming removed 5 bases from V and 2 bases from J; junction bases left unmatched: 7. CDR1 MDHEN and CDR2 SYDVKM come from the germline V gene. The CDR3 runs to 15 residues.

The rearrangement uses TRBV11-3 and TRBJ2-7; no clear D. Germline V lookup: CDR1 SGHNT, CDR2 YENEEA. This CDR3 has 13 residues. Trimming cost V 5 bases and J 3 bases, with 11 bases left between them. CDR3 bases: TGTGCCAGCAGCAACGAGAACCTCTACGAGCAGTACTTC. Translating gives CASSNENLYEQYF.

This chain connects TRBV30 to TRBJ2-5; 7 nucleotides match TRBD1. V lost 0 bases and J lost 5; bases outside the gene matches: 9. This CDR3 spans 15 amino acids. The germline CDR1 and CDR2 sequences are GTSNPN and SVGIG (reference sequence). The CDR3 nucleotides read TGTGCCTGGAGTGTACTGAAGGGGGCGAGGGAGACCCAGTACTTC. It encodes CAWSVLKGARETQYF.

The rearrangement links TRBV6-4 to TRBJ2-3; D is possibly TRBD2 (5 bases). The V and J ends lost 3 bases and 9 bases respectively, with 16 bases between them. The CDR3 has 14 amino acids. Germline CDR1 reads MRHNA; CDR2 reads SNTAGT. The DNA for the CDR3 is TGTGCCAGCAGTGAGGTTCGGGGAGCAAGAACGCAGTATTTT. As protein: CASSEVRGARTQYF.

V usage is TRBV6-5 and J usage is TRBJ1-1, with a possible D match to TRBD1 (6 bases). Germline-derived CDR1 and CDR2 are MNHEY and SVGAGI. The V gene lost 0 bases and the J gene lost 3 bases, with 11 bases spanning the gap. This CDR3 is 15 amino acids long. This chain's CDR3 is CASSYSNYRDTEAFF. For the CDR3, the DNA is TGTGCCAGCAGTTACTCAAATTACAGGGACACTGAAGCTTTCTTT.

The chain employs TRBV5-1 and TRBJ2-2; the D gene is possibly TRBD2 (5 bases). Germline V gene lookup returns CDR1 SGHRS and CDR2 YFSETQ. With 0 bases removed from V and 4 bases from J, the gap between germline ends came to 7 bases. The CDR3 runs 14 residues. CDR3 DNA: TGCGCCAGCAGCTTGGCCGCGGGCACCGGGGAGCTGTTTTTT. This gives the protein CASSLAAGTGELFF.

V is TRBV30 and J is TRBJ1-2; TRBD1 aligns across 7 bases. The germline gives CDR1 GTSNPN, CDR2 SVGIG (reference sequence). V trimming: 0 bases; J trimming: 12 bases; junction bases outside the gene matches: 13. The CDR3 spans 14 residues. CDR3 region: CAWSVREGGYSHTF. In nucleotides, the CDR3 is TGTGCCTGGAGTGTACGGGAAGGGGGCTACTCGCACACCTTC.

The V and J genes are TRBV28 and TRBJ1-2; no reliable D call. Germline CDR1 reads MDHEN; CDR2 reads SYDVKM. The CDR3 consists of 14 residues. Trimming took 8 bases from V and 5 from J, leaving 18 bases between them. The CDR3 region is CASAPGGNRYGYTF. The CDR3 DNA reads as TGTGCCAGCGCCCCAGGCGGGAATCGGTATGGCTACACCTTC.

CDR3 protein: CASSLLAGTDEQFF. Here the CDR3 DNA reads TGTGCCAGCAGTTTACTAGCGGGAACGGATGAGCAGTTCTTC. This chain joins TRBV28 and TRBJ2-1, with TRBD2 identical over 9 bases. V was clipped by 2 bases and J by 8 bases; unmatched bases: 4. In germline, CDR1 is MDHEN, CDR2 SYDVKM. The length of the CDR3 is 14 residues. The whole variable domain, remainder taken from reference TRBV28 and TRBJ2-1, is DVKVTQSSRYLVKRTGEKVFLECVQDMDHENMFWYRQDPGLGLRLIYFSYDVKMKEKGDIPEGYSVSREKKERFSLILESASTNQTSMYLCASSLLAGTDEQFFGPGTRLTVL.